Presented here are 27 T cell receptor beta chains from one specimen sequenced in a study of CD8 T cells in Susac syndrome (dated by TCRdb to about 2019). The library was produced with the immunoSEQ multiplex PCR assay. RNA was extracted with the RNeasy kit and roughly 0.5 to 1 ug was reverse transcribed using random hexamers. TCRdb reran the public reads through fastp at Q25 and MiXCR, keeping productive beta chains. Every distinct CDR3 protein forms one entry, paired with its most common genes and DNA. For this sample there are about 240,000 distinct CDR3 sequences; roughly 95% appear just once. About 0.094% of the sample belongs to the ten largest clones. The sequenced sample was CD4+ T cells from PBMCs. The receptors shown here come from a human donor with Susac syndrome.

This rearrangement joins TRBV7-9 to TRBJ1-1; a weak D match, TRBD1 (6 bases). The CDR3 is 15 residues long. V lost 5 bases, J lost 5 bases, and 18 bases lay in between. Germline CDR1 and CDR2: SEHNR and FQNEAQ (reference sequence). The CDR3 loop is CASSPVGGEWTEAFF. The DNA of the CDR3 is TGTGCCAGCAGCCCCGTGGGGGGCGAATGGACTGAAGCTTTCTTT.

CDR3 protein: CAWRETGRVNTGELFF. Here the CDR3 DNA reads TGTGCCTGGAGGGAAACGGGCAGAGTGAACACCGGGGAGCTGTTTTTT. The chain combines TRBV30 with TRBJ2-2; no clear D. From germline, CDR1 is GTSNPN and CDR2 SVGIG (reference sequence). The CDR3 spans 16 residues. The ends were cut back, 3 bases at V and 1 base at J, with 15 bases in the middle.

The genes are TRBV29-1 and TRBJ2-1; D not certain. Trimming stripped 7 bases from V and 0 bases from J, with 13 bases between. Germline CDR1 and CDR2: SQVTM and ANQGSEA. The length of the CDR3 is 14 residues. This CDR3 reads CSAGDASSYNEQFF. CDR3 nucleotide sequence: TGCAGCGCCGGCGACGCGAGCTCCTACAATGAGCAGTTCTTC.

The V call is TRBV3-1, the J call TRBJ2-1; either TRBD1 or TRBD2 may fit D (5 bases each). This CDR3 contains 14 residues. The germline V and J ends were trimmed by 1 base and 7 bases, with 11 bases remaining between them. Germline V gene lookup returns CDR1 LGHDT and CDR2 YNNKEL (reference sequence). In DNA form, the CDR3 reads TGTGCCAGCAGCCAAGCGGGGCGACTTAATGAGCAGTTCTTC. It translates to CASSQAGRLNEQFF.

The chain uses TRBV30 and TRBJ1-1; D gene uncertain. V lost 2 bases and J 2 bases, leaving 12 bases between the germline ends. The CDR3 extends over 14 amino acids. The germline CDR1 and CDR2 sequences are GTSNPN and SVGIG (reference sequence). CDR3 protein: CAWSLARLNTEAFF. The CDR3 DNA reads TGTGCCTGGAGTCTGGCAAGATTAAACACTGAAGCTTTCTTT.

This chain connects TRBV28 to TRBJ2-1, with a weak D call TRBD2 (5 bases). V lost 5 bases and J 14 bases, leaving 13 bases between the germline ends. CDR3 length: 11 amino acids. Germline-derived CDR1 and CDR2 are MDHEN and SYDVKM. This CDR3 reads CASSGIRGKFF. CDR3 DNA: TGTGCCAGCAGTGGGATACGAGGGAAGTTCTTC.

The genes are TRBV30 and TRBJ2-1; TRBD2 agrees at 8 bases. CDR1 GTSNPN and CDR2 SVGIG come from the germline V gene (reference sequence). The CDR3 is 17 residues long. V dropped 7 bases and J dropped 2; count of bases not matched to a gene: 16. Here the CDR3 reads CASRFAPTSGTYNEQFF. Here the CDR3 DNA reads TGTGCCTCACGATTTGCTCCTACTAGCGGCACCTACAATGAGCAGTTCTTC.

The V gene is TRBV30, the J gene TRBJ2-3; D is unresolved. Germline V gene sequence: CDR1 GTSNPN, CDR2 SVGIG (reference sequence). The V gene lost 1 base and the J gene lost 5 bases, with 4 bases spanning the gap. The CDR3 is 11 residues long. CDR3 nucleotides: TGTGCCTGGAGTGCCCAAGATACGCAGTATTTT. This codes for CAWSAQDTQYF.

The V call is TRBV11-1, the J call TRBJ2-7, with D maybe TRBD1 (6 bases). The CDR3 covers 14 residues. CDR1 is SGHAT, CDR2 FQDESV, per germline (reference sequence). Deletions cut 2 bases from V and 3 bases from J, with 11 bases between. The CDR3 DNA follows: TGTGCCAGCAGCTTAAGAGGGGGAGTCTACGAGCAGTACTTC. Its protein is CASSLRGGVYEQYF. The variable domain in full, with the rest retrieved from reference TRBV11-1 and TRBJ2-7, is EAEVAQSPRYKITEKSQAVAFWCDPISGHATLYWYRQILGQGPELLVQFQDESVVDDSQLPKDRFSAERLKGVDSTLKIQPAELGDSAMYLCASSLRGGVYEQYFGPGTRLTVT.

CDR3: CSVLGQANNYGYTF. In nucleotides, the CDR3 is TGCAGCGTTCTTGGACAGGCAAATAACTATGGCTACACCTTC. The chain links TRBV29-1 to TRBJ1-2; 7 bases are shared with TRBD1. Germline trimming cut 5 bases from V and 1 base from J; bases unmatched to any gene: 7. Germline CDR1 and CDR2: SQVTM and ANQGSEA. There are 14 residues in the CDR3. The full variable domain, with the rest looked up from reference TRBV29-1 and TRBJ1-2, is SAVISQKPSRDICQRGTSLTIQCQVDSQVTMMFWYRQQPGQSLTLIATANQGSEATYESGFVIDKFPISRPNLTFSTLTVSNMSPEDSSIYLCSVLGQANNYGYTFGSGTRLTVV.

The gene calls are TRBV20-1 and TRBJ2-5; 7 bases are a match to TRBD1. Germline V CDR1 and CDR2: DFQATT, SNEGSKA (reference sequence). V shed 5 bases and J 4 bases; nucleotides not matched to a gene: 4. The CDR3 totals 12 residues. CDR3 DNA sequence: TGCAGTGCTGGGGACAGCGGAGAGACCCAGTACTTC. Translation gives CSAGDSGETQYF.

The CDR3 loop reads CSANGLADEQFF. CDR3 DNA: TGCAGTGCTAACGGACTAGCGGATGAGCAGTTCTTC. The genes are TRBV20-1 and TRBJ2-1; 10 bases line up with TRBD2. The CDR3 is 12 amino acids. Per the germline V gene, CDR1 is DFQATT and CDR2 is SNEGSKA (reference sequence). After removal of 4 bases from V and 8 bases from J, the junction contained 2 bases not matched to a gene.

The chain couples TRBV5-1 to TRBJ2-7, with a tentative D call TRBD2 (5 bases). Per germline, CDR1 SGHRS and CDR2 YFSETQ. V was clipped by 5 bases and J by 4 bases, with 16 bases between them. This CDR3 has 14 residues. The CDR3 loop is CASRGGLEAYEQYF. The CDR3 nucleotides read TGCGCCAGCAGAGGAGGTCTAGAAGCTTACGAGCAGTACTTC.

The gene calls are TRBV29-1 and TRBJ1-4, with 7 bases lining up with TRBD1. V trimming: 3 bases; J trimming: 4 bases; junction bases outside the gene matches: 5. The germline V gene has CDR1 SQVTM and CDR2 ANQGSEA. The CDR3 runs to 14 residues. The CDR3 coding sequence is TGCAGCGTTGACCAAGGGGGCCTTAATGAAAAACTGTTTTTT. It translates to CSVDQGGLNEKLFF.

The chain recombines TRBV3-1 with TRBJ1-2; a possible D gene is TRBD1 (5 bases). The germline gives CDR1 LGHDT, CDR2 YNNKEL (reference sequence). The V and J ends lost 0 bases and 1 base respectively, with 12 bases between them. The CDR3 spans 16 residues. CDR3 DNA sequence: TGTGCCAGCAGCCAAGATTACCAGGGCTTTAACTATGGCTACACCTTC. Translating gives CASSQDYQGFNYGYTF.

The chain joins TRBV2 to TRBJ2-3; D gene uncertain. Trimming left V 3 bases short and J 8 bases short, with 6 bases between. CDR1 and CDR2 from the germline V gene are SNHLY and FYNNEI. CDR3 length: 11 residues. The CDR3 here is CASSDYGTQYF. The CDR3 bases are TGTGCCAGCAGTGACTATGGTACGCAGTATTTT.

This chain connects TRBV10-3 to TRBJ2-5, with 9 bases lining up with TRBD1. The V gene end was trimmed by 5 bases and the J gene end by 1 base; junction bases not matched to a gene: 2. The CDR3 spans 14 residues. Germline lookup yields CDR1 ENHRY and CDR2 SYGVKD. CDR3 in DNA: TGTGCCATCAGTAAGACAGGGGGCCAAGAGACCCAGTACTTC. This encodes CAISKTGGQETQYF.

This chain connects TRBV20-1 to TRBJ2-3; 15 bases are shared with TRBD2. The CDR3 is 14 residues long. V was pared by 6 bases and J by 6 bases, with 4 bases of the junction left unmatched. Germline loops: CDR1 DFQATT, CDR2 SNEGSKA (reference sequence). The CDR3 nucleotides read TGCAGTGCGGGACTAGCGGGAGGTGGGGATACGCAGTATTTT. Amino acids: CSAGLAGGGDTQYF.

The V and J genes are TRBV29-1 and TRBJ2-7, with D perhaps assigned TRBD1 or TRBD2 (5 bases each). The CDR3 runs to 12 residues. CDR1 SQVTM and CDR2 ANQGSEA come from the germline V gene. With 6 bases removed from V and 7 bases from J, the gap between germline ends came to 16 bases. DNA for the CDR3: TGCAGCGTCAAGGGACCTACTGGAGAGCAGTACTTC. As protein: CSVKGPTGEQYF.

The CDR3 region is CASTLAQDNVLTF. The DNA of the CDR3 is TGCGCCAGCACCCTCGCGCAAGACAACGTCCTGACTTTC. This chain uses TRBV5-1 with TRBJ2-6, with D hard to call. Germline V CDR1 and CDR2: SGHRS, YFSETQ. The CDR3 contains 13 residues. The V end lost 6 bases, the J end lost 9 bases, and 13 bases lay between the germline ends. Using reference TRBV5-1 and TRBJ2-6 for the parts outside the CDR3, the full variable domain is KAGVTQTPRYLIKTRGQQVTLSCSPISGHRSVSWYQQTPGQGLQFLFEYFSETQRNKGNFPGRFSGRQFSNSRSEMNVSTLELGDSALYLCASTLAQDNVLTFGAGSRLTVL.

V is TRBV20-1 and J is TRBJ1-2; D is unresolved. CDR1 is DFQATT, CDR2 SNEGSKA, per germline (reference sequence). Between the trimmed V and J ends, which lost 3 bases and 13 bases, there was a span of 6 bases. CDR3 length equals 8 residues. The CDR3 DNA reads TGCAGTGCTAGGACCGGCACCTTC. The encoded protein is CSARTGTF.

This chain connects TRBV20-1 to TRBJ1-1, with D tentatively TRBD1 (5 bases). V was cut by 3 bases and J by 10 bases, with 12 bases left in between. The germline CDR1 and CDR2 sequences are DFQATT and SNEGSKA (reference sequence). The CDR3 runs to 11 residues. DNA for the CDR3: TGCAGTGCTAGCCAGGGAGGCGTAGCTTTCTTT. This gives the protein CSASQGGVAFF.

The chain couples TRBV12-3 or TRBV12-4 to TRBJ2-7, with TRBD2 matching over 10 bases. This CDR3 is built from 13 residues. Trimming at V came to 8 bases and at J to 4 bases, leaving 5 bases not matched to a gene. CDR3 sequence (DNA): TGTGCCAGCGCAGCGGGAGGGCTGTACGAGCAGTACTTC. Protein sequence: CASAAGGLYEQYF.

This chain uses TRBV5-6 with TRBJ2-1; D possibly corresponds to TRBD2 (6 bases). Germline CDR1 SGHDT, CDR2 YYEEEE. CDR3 length: 14 residues. V lost 4 bases, J lost 3 bases, and 11 bases lay in between. This CDR3 is CASSPGLLYNEQFF. For the CDR3, the DNA is TGTGCCAGCAGCCCCGGACTACTCTACAATGAGCAGTTCTTC.

J is TRBJ2-7 and V is TRBV4-1; D gene uncertain. Trimming cost V 0 bases and J 3 bases, with 12 bases left between them. Germline values: CDR1 MGHRA, CDR2 YSYEKL. The CDR3 runs to 15 residues. The CDR3 bases are TGCGCCAGCAGCCAAGAGCAGTCTCCCCTCTACGAGCAGTACTTC. Translated: CASSQEQSPLYEQYF.

V usage is TRBV9 and J usage is TRBJ1-2; D is perhaps TRBD1 (6 bases). The V and J ends lost 4 bases and 7 bases respectively, with 17 bases between them. The germline V gene has CDR1 SGDLS and CDR2 YYNGEE. This CDR3 is 14 amino acids long. The CDR3 sequence is CASSITRDTAGYTF. The DNA for the CDR3 is TGTGCCAGCAGCATTACTCGGGACACCGCTGGCTACACCTTC.

This chain uses TRBV30 with TRBJ2-2; D ambiguous. The CDR3 runs 17 residues. Trimming left V 0 bases short and J 1 base short, with 15 bases between. Germline assignment: CDR1 GTSNPN and CDR2 SVGIG (reference sequence). As DNA, the CDR3 is TGTGCCTGGAGTGTACGTCAGGTTCAGCTGAACACCGGGGAGCTGTTTTTT. Its protein is CAWSVRQVQLNTGELFF.